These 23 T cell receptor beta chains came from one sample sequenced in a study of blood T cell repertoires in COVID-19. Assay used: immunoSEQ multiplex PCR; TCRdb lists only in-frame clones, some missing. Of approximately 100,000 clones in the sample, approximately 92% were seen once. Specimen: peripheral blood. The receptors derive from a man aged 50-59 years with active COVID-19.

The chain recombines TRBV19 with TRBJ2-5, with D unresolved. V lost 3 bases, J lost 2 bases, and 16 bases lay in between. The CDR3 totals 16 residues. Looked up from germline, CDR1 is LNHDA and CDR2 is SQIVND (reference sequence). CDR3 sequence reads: CASSIGQAPEQETQYF. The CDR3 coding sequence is TGTGCCAGTAGTATCGGCCAGGCTCCAGAGCAAGAGACCCAGTACTTC.

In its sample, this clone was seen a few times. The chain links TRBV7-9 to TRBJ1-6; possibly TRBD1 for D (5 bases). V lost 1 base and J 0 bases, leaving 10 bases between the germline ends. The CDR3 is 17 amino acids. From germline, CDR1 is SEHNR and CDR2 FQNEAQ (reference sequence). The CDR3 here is CASSLVRDSSYNSPLHF. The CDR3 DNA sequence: TGTGCCAGCAGCTTAGTCAGGGATAGCTCCTATAATTCACCCCTCCACTTT.

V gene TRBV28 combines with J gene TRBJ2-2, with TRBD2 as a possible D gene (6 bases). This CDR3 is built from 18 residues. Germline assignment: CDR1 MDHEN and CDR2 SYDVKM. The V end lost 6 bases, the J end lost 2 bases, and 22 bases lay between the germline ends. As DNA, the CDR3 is TGTGCCAGCAGACACGGAACTTCCGGGAGACCTAACACCGGGGAGCTGTTTTTT. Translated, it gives CASRHGTSGRPNTGELFF.

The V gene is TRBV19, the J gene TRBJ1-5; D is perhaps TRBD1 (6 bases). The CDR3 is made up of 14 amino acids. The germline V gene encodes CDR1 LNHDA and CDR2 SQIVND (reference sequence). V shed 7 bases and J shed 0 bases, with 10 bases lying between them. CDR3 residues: CASTTGRSNQPQHF. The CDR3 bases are TGTGCCAGTACTACAGGGCGTAGCAATCAGCCCCAGCATTTT.

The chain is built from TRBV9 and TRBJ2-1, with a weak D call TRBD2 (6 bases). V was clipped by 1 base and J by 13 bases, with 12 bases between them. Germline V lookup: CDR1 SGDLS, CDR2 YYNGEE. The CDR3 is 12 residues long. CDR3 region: CASSVSAGPQFF. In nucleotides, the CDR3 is TGTGCCAGCAGCGTATCGGCGGGGCCTCAGTTCTTC.

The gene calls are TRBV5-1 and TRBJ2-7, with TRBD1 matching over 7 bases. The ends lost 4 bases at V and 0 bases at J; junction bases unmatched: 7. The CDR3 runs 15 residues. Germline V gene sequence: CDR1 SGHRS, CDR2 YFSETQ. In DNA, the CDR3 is TGCGCCAGCAGCCCGTCAGGGGGTCGCTCCTACGAGCAGTACTTC. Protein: CASSPSGGRSYEQYF.

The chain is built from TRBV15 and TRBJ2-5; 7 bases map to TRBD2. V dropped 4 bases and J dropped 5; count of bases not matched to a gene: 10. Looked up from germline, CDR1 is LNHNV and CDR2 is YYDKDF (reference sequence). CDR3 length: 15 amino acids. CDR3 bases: TGTGCCACCAGCACCTCCGGGACTATCGTGGAGACCCAGTACTTC. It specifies CATSTSGTIVETQYF.

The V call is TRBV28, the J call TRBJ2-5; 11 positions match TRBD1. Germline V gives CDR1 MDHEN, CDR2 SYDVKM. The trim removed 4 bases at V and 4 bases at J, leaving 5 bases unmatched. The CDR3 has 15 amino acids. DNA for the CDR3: TGTGCCAGCAGTTCCCCGGGACAGGGGGGAGAGACCCAGTACTTC. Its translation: CASSSPGQGGETQYF. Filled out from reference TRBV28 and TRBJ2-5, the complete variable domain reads DVKVTQSSRYLVKRTGEKVFLECVQDMDHENMFWYRQDPGLGLRLIYFSYDVKMKEKGDIPEGYSVSREKKERFSLILESASTNQTSMYLCASSSPGQGGETQYFGPGTRLLVL.

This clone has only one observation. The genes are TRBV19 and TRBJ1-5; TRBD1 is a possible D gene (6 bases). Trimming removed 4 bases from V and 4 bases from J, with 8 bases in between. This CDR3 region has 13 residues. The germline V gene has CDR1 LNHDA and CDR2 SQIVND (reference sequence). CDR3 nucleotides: TGTGCCAGTAGTACCGACAGGAATCAGCCCCAGCATTTT. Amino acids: CASSTDRNQPQHF.

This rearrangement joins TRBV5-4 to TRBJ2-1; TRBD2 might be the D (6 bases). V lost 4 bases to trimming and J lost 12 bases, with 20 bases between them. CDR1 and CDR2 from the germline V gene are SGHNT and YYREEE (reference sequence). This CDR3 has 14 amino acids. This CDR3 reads CASSTPGTPLGQFF. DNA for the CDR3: TGTGCCAGCAGCACCCCCGGGACTCCACTCGGGCAGTTCTTC.

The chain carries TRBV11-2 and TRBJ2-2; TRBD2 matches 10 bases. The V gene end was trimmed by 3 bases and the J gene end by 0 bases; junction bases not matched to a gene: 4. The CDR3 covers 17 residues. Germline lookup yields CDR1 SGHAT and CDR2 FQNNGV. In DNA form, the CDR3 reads TGTGCCAGCAGCTTGCGGACTAGCGGTACGAACACCGGGGAGCTGTTTTTT. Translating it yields CASSLRTSGTNTGELFF.

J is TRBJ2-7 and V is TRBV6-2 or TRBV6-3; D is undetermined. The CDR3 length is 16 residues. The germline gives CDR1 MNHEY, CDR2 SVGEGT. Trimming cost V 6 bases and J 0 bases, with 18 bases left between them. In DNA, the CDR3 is TGTGCCAGCAGCGACCAGAAGCGACTGAGCTCCTACGAGCAGTACTTC. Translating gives CASSDQKRLSSYEQYF.

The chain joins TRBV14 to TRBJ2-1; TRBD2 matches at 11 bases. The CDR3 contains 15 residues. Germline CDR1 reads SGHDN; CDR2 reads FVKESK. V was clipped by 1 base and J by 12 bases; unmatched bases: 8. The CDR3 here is CASSQGIAGGSGQFF. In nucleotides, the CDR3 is TGTGCCAGCAGCCAAGGGATAGCGGGAGGGAGTGGGCAGTTCTTC.

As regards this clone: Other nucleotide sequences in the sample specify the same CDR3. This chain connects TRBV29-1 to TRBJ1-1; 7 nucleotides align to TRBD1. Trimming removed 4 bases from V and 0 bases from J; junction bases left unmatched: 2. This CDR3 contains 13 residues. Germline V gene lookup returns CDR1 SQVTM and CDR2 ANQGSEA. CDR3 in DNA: TGCAGCGTTGGACAGGGCCTGAACACTGAAGCTTTCTTT. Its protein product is CSVGQGLNTEAFF.

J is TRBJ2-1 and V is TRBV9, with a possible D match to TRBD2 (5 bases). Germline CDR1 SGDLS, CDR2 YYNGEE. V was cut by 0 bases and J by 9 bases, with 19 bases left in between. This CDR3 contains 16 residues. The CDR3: CASSVGLDGASREQFF. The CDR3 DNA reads TGTGCCAGCAGCGTAGGGCTCGACGGAGCTAGCCGTGAGCAGTTCTTC.

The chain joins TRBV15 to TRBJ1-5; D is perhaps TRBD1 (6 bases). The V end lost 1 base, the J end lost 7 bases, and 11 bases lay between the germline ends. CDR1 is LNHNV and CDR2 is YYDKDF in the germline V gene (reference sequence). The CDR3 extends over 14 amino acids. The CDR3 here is CATSRGGGRQPQHF. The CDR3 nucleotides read TGTGCCACCAGCAGAGGGGGGGGCCGACAGCCCCAGCATTTT.

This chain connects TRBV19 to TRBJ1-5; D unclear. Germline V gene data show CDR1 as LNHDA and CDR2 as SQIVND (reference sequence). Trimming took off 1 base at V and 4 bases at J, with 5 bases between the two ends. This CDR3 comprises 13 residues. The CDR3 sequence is CASSIAQNQPQHF. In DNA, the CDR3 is TGTGCCAGTAGTATAGCCCAAAATCAGCCCCAGCATTTT.

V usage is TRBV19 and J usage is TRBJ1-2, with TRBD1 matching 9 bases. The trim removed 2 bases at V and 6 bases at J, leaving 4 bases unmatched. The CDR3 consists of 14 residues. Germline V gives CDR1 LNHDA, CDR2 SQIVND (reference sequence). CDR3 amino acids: CASSIHRQGDGYTF. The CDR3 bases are TGTGCCAGTAGTATACACCGACAGGGGGATGGCTACACCTTC.

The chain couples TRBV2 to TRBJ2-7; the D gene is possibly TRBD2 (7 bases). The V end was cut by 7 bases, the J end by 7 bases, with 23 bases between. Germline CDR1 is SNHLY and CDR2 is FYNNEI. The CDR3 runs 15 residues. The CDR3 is CASTRDRGAGGEQYF. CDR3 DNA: TGTGCCAGCACCAGAGACCGGGGGGCCGGGGGAGAGCAGTACTTC.

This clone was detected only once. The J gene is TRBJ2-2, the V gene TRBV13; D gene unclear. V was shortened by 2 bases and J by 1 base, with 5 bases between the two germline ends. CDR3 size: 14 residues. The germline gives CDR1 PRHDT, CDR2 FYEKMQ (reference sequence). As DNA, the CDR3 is TGTGCCAGCAGCTTAACGGTGAACACCGGGGAGCTGTTTTTT. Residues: CASSLTVNTGELFF.

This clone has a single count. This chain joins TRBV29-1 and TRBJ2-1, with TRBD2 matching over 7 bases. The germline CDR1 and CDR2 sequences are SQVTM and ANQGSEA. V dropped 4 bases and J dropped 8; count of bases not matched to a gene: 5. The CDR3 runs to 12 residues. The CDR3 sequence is CSVAAGADEQFF. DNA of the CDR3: TGCAGCGTTGCGGCGGGAGCGGATGAGCAGTTCTTC.

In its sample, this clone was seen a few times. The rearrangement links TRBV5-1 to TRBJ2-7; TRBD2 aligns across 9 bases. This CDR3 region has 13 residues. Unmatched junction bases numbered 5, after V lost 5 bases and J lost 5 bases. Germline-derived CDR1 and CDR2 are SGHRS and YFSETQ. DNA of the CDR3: TGCGCCAGCAGGAGGACTAGCGTAGACGAGCAGTACTTC. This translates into CASRRTSVDEQYF.

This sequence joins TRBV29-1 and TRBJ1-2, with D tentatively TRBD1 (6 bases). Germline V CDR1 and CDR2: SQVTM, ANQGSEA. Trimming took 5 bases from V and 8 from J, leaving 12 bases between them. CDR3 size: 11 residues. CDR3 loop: CSVKPQGGYTF. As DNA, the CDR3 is TGCAGCGTTAAACCGCAGGGGGGCTACACCTTC.